This TCR beta chain was obtained from a study of lymphopenia after photon versus proton radiotherapy. Here immunoSEQ multiplex PCR was the method, and the copy in TCRdb shows in-frame clones only, minus some. Of some 31,000 clones listed, around 82% are singletons. This CDR3 comprises 16 residues. Trimming cost V 4 bases and J 4 bases; bases outside gene matches: 9. CDR1 is LGHNA and CDR2 is YNFKEQ in the germline V gene. This TCR was recovered from an older woman with pancreatic cancer. Specimen: peripheral blood, collected from a patient treated with proton-based radiotherapy. The chain uses TRBV4-2 and TRBJ2-3; 9 bases are a match to TRBD2. In DNA form, the CDR3 reads TGTGCCAGCAGCCTCATAGCGGGAGAGGGGGCAGATACGCAGTATTTT. It encodes CASSLIAGEGADTQYF.